These T cell receptor beta chains were read from a single sample in a study of blood T cell repertoires in COVID-19. Sequencing used immunoSEQ multiplex PCR; TCRdb keeps in-frame clones, though not all of them. In the table there are about 47,000 clones, less than 90% of which are singletons. Sequenced sample: peripheral blood. The receptors derive from a man aged 60-69 years with active COVID-19. Both conserved end residues are part of each CDR3. Fields, in order: CDR3 protein, CDR3 DNA, J gene, clone size, D gene, V gene. The D gene is left open where the match is weak. Not all rows give a size; the values are once, few, many and, for expanded clones, a class.

CDR3aa: CAIRGSIQETQYF; CDR3nt: TGTGCCATCAGGGGCAGTATTCAAGAGACCCAGTACTTC; j_gene: TRBJ2-5; abundance: .; d_gene: .; v_gene: TRBV10-3
CDR3aa: CATSTGQGARGELFF; CDR3nt: TGTGCCACCAGCACGGGACAGGGGGCGCGCGGGGAGCTGTTTTTT; j_gene: TRBJ2-2; abundance: few; d_gene: TRBD1; v_gene: TRBV15
CDR3aa: CASSTSGINTGELFF; CDR3nt: TGTGCCAGTAGTACTAGCGGAATAAACACCGGGGAGCTGTTTTTT; j_gene: TRBJ2-2; abundance: .; d_gene: TRBD2; v_gene: TRBV19
CDR3aa: CASRRDRDSYEQYF; CDR3nt: TGTGCCAGCAGGCGGGACAGGGACTCCTACGAGCAGTACTTC; j_gene: TRBJ2-7; abundance: once; d_gene: TRBD1; v_gene: TRBV27
CDR3aa: CASSQDRTSGSYEQYF; CDR3nt: TGCGCCAGCAGCCAAGATAGAACTAGCGGCTCCTACGAGCAGTACTTC; j_gene: TRBJ2-7; abundance: medium-sized; d_gene: TRBD2; v_gene: TRBV4-1
CDR3aa: CASTLTGTRNQPQHF; CDR3nt: TGTGCCAGTACTCTGACAGGGACGAGGAATCAGCCCCAGCATTTT; j_gene: TRBJ1-5; abundance: .; d_gene: TRBD1; v_gene: TRBV19
CDR3aa: CASSLAGTGVDYEQYF; CDR3nt: TGTGCCAGCAGCTTAGCGGGGACAGGGGTTGACTACGAGCAGTACTTC; j_gene: TRBJ2-7; abundance: few; d_gene: TRBD1; v_gene: TRBV7-2
CDR3aa: CASSYPPPDTTSGGTDTQYF; CDR3nt: TGTGCCAGCAGTTACCCGCCCCCCGACACGACTAGCGGGGGAACGGATACGCAGTATTTT; j_gene: TRBJ2-3; abundance: .; d_gene: TRBD2; v_gene: TRBV6-2/TRBV6-3
CDR3aa: CASRDREATEAFF; CDR3nt: TGCGCCAGCAGGGACAGGGAGGCTACTGAAGCTTTCTTT; j_gene: TRBJ1-1; abundance: few; d_gene: TRBD1; v_gene: TRBV10-1
CDR3aa: CASSLQGNYGYTF; CDR3nt: TGCGCCAGCAGCTTACAGGGTAACTATGGCTACACCTTC; j_gene: TRBJ1-2; abundance: .; d_gene: .; v_gene: TRBV5-1
CDR3aa: CASSHSGTVQETQYF; CDR3nt: TGTGCCAGCAGCCATAGTGGCACAGTCCAAGAGACCCAGTACTTC; j_gene: TRBJ2-5; abundance: .; d_gene: .; v_gene: TRBV3-1/TRBV3-2
CDR3aa: CASSLGPGTSGRGETQYF; CDR3nt: TGTGCCAGCAGCTTAGGACCTGGGACTAGCGGGAGGGGAGAGACCCAGTACTTC; j_gene: TRBJ2-5; abundance: once; d_gene: TRBD2; v_gene: TRBV11-3
CDR3aa: CASSLDWGKQFF; CDR3nt: TGTGCCAGCAGCTTAGATTGGGGCAAGCAGTTCTTC; j_gene: TRBJ2-1; abundance: .; d_gene: .; v_gene: TRBV7-6
CDR3aa: CASSFRAGGEAFF; CDR3nt: TGTGCCAGCAGCTTCCGGGCGGGTGGTGAAGCTTTCTTT; j_gene: TRBJ1-1; abundance: medium-sized; d_gene: .; v_gene: TRBV11-3
CDR3aa: CASSIIPGLNTEAFF; CDR3nt: TGTGCCAGTAGTATTATTCCAGGTCTGAACACTGAAGCTTTCTTT; j_gene: TRBJ1-1; abundance: .; d_gene: .; v_gene: TRBV19
CDR3aa: CASSLVAGVYNEQFF; CDR3nt: TGTGCCAGCAGCTTAGTAGCGGGGGTCTACAATGAGCAGTTCTTC; j_gene: TRBJ2-1; abundance: few; d_gene: TRBD2; v_gene: TRBV7-9
CDR3aa: CASRRTGSNEQFF; CDR3nt: TGTGCCAGCAGACGGACAGGGAGCAATGAGCAGTTCTTC; j_gene: TRBJ2-1; abundance: .; d_gene: TRBD1; v_gene: TRBV6-4
CDR3aa: CASSVSGQGAYEQYF; CDR3nt: TGTGCCAGCAGCGTAAGTGGACAGGGGGCTTACGAGCAGTACTTC; j_gene: TRBJ2-7; abundance: .; d_gene: TRBD1; v_gene: TRBV9
CDR3aa: CASSSVAVERRYEQFF; CDR3nt: TGTGCCAGCAGCTCCGTGGCGGTGGAGAGGCGTTATGAGCAGTTCTTC; j_gene: TRBJ2-1; abundance: .; d_gene: .; v_gene: TRBV7-8
CDR3aa: CASSFPSGDTDTQYF; CDR3nt: TGTGCCAGCAGCTTCCCTAGCGGGGATACAGATACGCAGTATTTT; j_gene: TRBJ2-3; abundance: .; d_gene: TRBD2; v_gene: TRBV7-9
CDR3aa: CASSQDRSRNEQFF; CDR3nt: TGCGCCAGCAGCCAAGATAGGAGTCGTAATGAGCAGTTCTTC; j_gene: TRBJ2-1; abundance: .; d_gene: .; v_gene: TRBV4-1
CDR3aa: CASSLAASAGEQYF; CDR3nt: TGCGCCAGCAGCTTGGCTGCGAGCGCGGGGGAGCAGTACTTC; j_gene: TRBJ2-7; abundance: few; d_gene: .; v_gene: TRBV5-1
CDR3aa: CASSQGSGNSNEQFF; CDR3nt: TGTGCCAGCAGCCAAGGGTCAGGGAATAGTAATGAGCAGTTCTTC; j_gene: TRBJ2-1; abundance: .; d_gene: .; v_gene: TRBV3-1/TRBV3-2
CDR3aa: CASSQELIGDTQYF; CDR3nt: TGCGCCAGCAGCCAAGAATTGATCGGGGATACGCAGTATTTT; j_gene: TRBJ2-3; abundance: .; d_gene: .; v_gene: TRBV4-3
CDR3aa: CASSRTGVSGNTIYF; CDR3nt: TGTGCCAGCAGCCGCACAGGGGTCTCTGGAAACACCATATATTTT; j_gene: TRBJ1-3; abundance: once; d_gene: TRBD1; v_gene: TRBV7-9
CDR3aa: CASSQYRDRVGEQYF; CDR3nt: TGCGCCAGCAGCCAATACCGGGACAGGGTTGGCGAGCAGTACTTC; j_gene: TRBJ2-7; abundance: .; d_gene: TRBD1; v_gene: TRBV4-1